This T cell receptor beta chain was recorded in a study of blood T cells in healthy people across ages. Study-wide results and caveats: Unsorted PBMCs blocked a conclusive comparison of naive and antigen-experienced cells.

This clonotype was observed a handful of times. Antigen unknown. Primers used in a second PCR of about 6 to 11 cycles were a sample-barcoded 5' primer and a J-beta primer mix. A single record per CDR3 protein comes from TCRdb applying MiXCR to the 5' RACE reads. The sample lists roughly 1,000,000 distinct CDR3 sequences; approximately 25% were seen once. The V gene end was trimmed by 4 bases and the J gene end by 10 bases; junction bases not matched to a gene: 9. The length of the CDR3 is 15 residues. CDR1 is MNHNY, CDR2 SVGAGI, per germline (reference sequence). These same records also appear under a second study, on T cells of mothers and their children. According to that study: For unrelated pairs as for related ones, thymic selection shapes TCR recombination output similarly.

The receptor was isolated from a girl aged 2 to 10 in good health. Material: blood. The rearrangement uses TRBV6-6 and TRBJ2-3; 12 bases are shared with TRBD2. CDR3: CASSSPSGGAGAQYF. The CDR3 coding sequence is TGTGCCAGCAGTTCGCCTAGCGGGGGGGCAGGGGCGCAGTATTTT.